The 11 T cell receptor beta chains in this list originate from one sample, sequenced in a study of T cell repertoires in cytomegalovirus infection. In TCRdb, the reads were re-called with MiXCR into one record per CDR3 protein. The table lists approximately 180,000 distinct CDR3 sequences, more than 9% of them singletons. Sequencing was performed on PBMCs. The receptors come from a human donor in good health (CMV status not recorded). Some clones in this sample may be carry-over from other donors' samples.

This clonotype showed up just a few times. The CDR3 here is CASSEEKGSYEQYF. The CDR3 DNA sequence: TGTGCCAGCAGCGAGGAAAAAGGATCCTACGAGCAGTACTTC. This rearrangement joins TRBV7-3 to TRBJ2-7; no firm D call. V gave up 5 bases and J gave up 1 base, with 12 bases separating them. Germline CDR1 and CDR2: SGHTA and FQGTGA. The length of the CDR3 is 14 residues.

The gene calls are TRBV12-3 or TRBV12-4 and TRBJ2-1; no definite D call. The CDR3 runs to 13 residues. Trimming shortened V by 6 bases and J by 6 bases, and 12 bases separated the two germline ends. CDR3 in amino acids: CASSFWASNEQFF. The CDR3, as DNA: TGTGCCAGCAGCTTCTGGGCCTCCAATGAGCAGTTCTTC.

This clonotype was observed many times. This chain joins TRBV20-1 and TRBJ2-7; D call uncertain. Between the trimmed V and J ends, which lost 6 bases and 10 bases, there was a span of 16 bases. Germline loops: CDR1 DFQATT, CDR2 SNEGSKA (reference sequence). The CDR3 is 11 amino acids. CDR3 nucleotide sequence: TGCAGTGCAGCGACGGTTGGGGTACAGTACTTC. Its protein is CSAATVGVQYF.

The table lists this clonotype with many counts. This sequence joins TRBV6-2 or TRBV6-3 and TRBJ1-2; D ambiguous. Germline-derived CDR1 and CDR2 are MNHEY and SVGEGT. Between the trimmed V and J ends, which lost 0 bases and 5 bases, there was a span of 10 bases. The CDR3 extends over 14 amino acids. CDR3 bases: TGTGCCAGCAGTTACTCGGGCCAGACTTATGGCTACACCTTC. Translating gives CASSYSGQTYGYTF.

This clonotype was seen many times. V and J are TRBV7-3 and TRBJ1-6; D uncertain. Germline CDR1 reads SGHTA; CDR2 reads FQGTGA. The CDR3 covers 14 residues. With 4 bases removed from V and 6 bases from J, the gap between germline ends came to 10 bases. The CDR3 here is CASSSDGTNSPLHF. As DNA, the CDR3 is TGTGCCAGCAGCTCGGACGGAACTAATTCACCCCTCCACTTT.

This clonotype was detected ten times or more. This rearrangement joins TRBV7-3 to TRBJ2-3; D is unresolved. The CDR3 has 14 residues. V was trimmed by 2 bases and J by 2 bases, leaving 8 bases between them. The germline gives CDR1 SGHTA, CDR2 FQGTGA. The CDR3 DNA reads as TGTGCCAGCAGCTTAGCTCGTTCCACAGATACGCAGTATTTT. Encoded protein: CASSLARSTDTQYF.

This clonotype was counted ten times or more. V is TRBV28 and J is TRBJ1-5, with 7 bases lining up with TRBD1. The germline gives CDR1 MDHEN, CDR2 SYDVKM. This CDR3 is 17 amino acids long. The junction had 15 bases not matched to a gene; V was cut back by 5 bases and J by 5 bases. This CDR3 reads CASSPDRGQVLDQPQHF. The DNA of the CDR3 is TGTGCCAGCAGTCCGGACCGTGGACAGGTGCTTGATCAGCCCCAGCATTTT.

The rearrangement links TRBV2 to TRBJ1-5, with D unclear. Per the germline V gene, CDR1 is SNHLY and CDR2 is FYNNEI. With 4 bases removed from V and 2 bases from J, the gap between germline ends came to 9 bases. CDR3 length: 14 residues. The CDR3 sequence is CASSGERGNQPQHF. The DNA of the CDR3 is TGTGCCAGCAGTGGGGAAAGGGGCAATCAGCCCCAGCATTTT.

This clonotype occurred many times. The chain couples TRBV7-2 to TRBJ2-7; a possible D gene is TRBD2 (6 bases). The germline V and J ends were trimmed by 6 bases and 4 bases, with 10 bases remaining between them. Germline V gene sequence: CDR1 SGHTA, CDR2 FQGNSA. There are 12 residues in the CDR3. CDR3 bases: TGTGCCAGCAGAGGCGGGATGTACGAGCAGTACTTC. This translates into CASRGGMYEQYF. The whole variable domain, remainder taken from reference TRBV7-2 and TRBJ2-7, is GAGVSQSPSNKVTEKGKDVELRCDPISGHTALYWYRQSLGQGLEFLIYFQGNSAPDKSGLPSDRFSAERTGGSVSTLTIQRTQQEDSAVYLCASRGGMYEQYFGPGTRLTVT.

The rearrangement uses TRBV7-2 and TRBJ2-1; D is unclear. Germline assignment: CDR1 SGHTA and CDR2 FQGNSA. The CDR3 consists of 14 residues. Trimming left V 3 bases short and J 7 bases short, with 13 bases between. The chain's CDR3 is CASSFGNYGNEQFF. DNA for the CDR3: TGTGCCAGCAGCTTTGGGAACTATGGGAATGAGCAGTTCTTC.

The sample holds a few counts of this clonotype. Mismatch with germline at one junction end may stem from a read error. The chain carries TRBV7-9 and TRBJ2-7, with D tentatively TRBD2 (6 bases). CDR1 and CDR2 (germline): SEHNR, FQNEAQ (reference sequence). The CDR3 has 13 residues. The CDR3 spells CASSIAASYEQYF. Here the CDR3 DNA reads TGTGCCAGCAGCATAGCGGCTTCCTACGAGCAGTACTTC.